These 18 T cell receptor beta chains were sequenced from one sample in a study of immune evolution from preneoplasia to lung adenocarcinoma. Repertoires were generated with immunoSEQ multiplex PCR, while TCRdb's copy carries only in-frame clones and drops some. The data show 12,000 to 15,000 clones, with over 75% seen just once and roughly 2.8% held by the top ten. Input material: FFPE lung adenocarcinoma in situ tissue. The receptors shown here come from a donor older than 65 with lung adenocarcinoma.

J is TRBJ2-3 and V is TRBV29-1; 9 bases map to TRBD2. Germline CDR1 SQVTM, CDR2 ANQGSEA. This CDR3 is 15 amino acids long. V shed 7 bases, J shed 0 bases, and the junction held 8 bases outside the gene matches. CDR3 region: CSGDIAGASTDTQYF. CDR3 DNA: TGCAGCGGGGATATAGCGGGAGCTAGCACAGATACGCAGTATTTT.

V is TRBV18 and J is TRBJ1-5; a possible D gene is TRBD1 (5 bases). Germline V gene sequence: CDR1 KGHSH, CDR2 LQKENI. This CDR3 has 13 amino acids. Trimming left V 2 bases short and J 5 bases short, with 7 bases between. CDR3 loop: CASSPARDQPQHF. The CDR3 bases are TGTGCCAGCTCACCAGCCAGGGATCAGCCCCAGCATTTT.

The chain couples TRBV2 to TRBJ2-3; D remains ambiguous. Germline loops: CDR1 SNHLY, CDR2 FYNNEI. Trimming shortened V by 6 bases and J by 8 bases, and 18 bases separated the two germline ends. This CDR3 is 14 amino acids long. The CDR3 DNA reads TGTGCCAGCAGACTCGCCGTGAGCACGGCTACGCAGTATTTT. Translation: CASRLAVSTATQYF. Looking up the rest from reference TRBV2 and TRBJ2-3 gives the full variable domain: EPEVTQTPSHQVTQMGQEVILRCVPISNHLYFYWYRQILGQKVEFLVSFYNNEISEKSEIFDDQFSVERPDGSNFTLKIRSTKLEDSAMYFCASRLAVSTATQYFGPGTRLTVL.

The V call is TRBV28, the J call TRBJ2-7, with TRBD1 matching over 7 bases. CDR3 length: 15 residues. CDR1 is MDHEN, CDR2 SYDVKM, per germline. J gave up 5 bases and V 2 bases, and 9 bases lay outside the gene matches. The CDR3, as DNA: TGTGCCAGCAGTTTACGGACAGGTCTCAACGACGAGCAGTACTTC. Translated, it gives CASSLRTGLNDEQYF.

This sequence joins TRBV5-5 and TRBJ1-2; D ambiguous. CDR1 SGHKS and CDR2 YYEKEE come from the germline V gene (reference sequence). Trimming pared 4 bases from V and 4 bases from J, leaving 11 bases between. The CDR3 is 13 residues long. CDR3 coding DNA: TGTGCCAGCAGCCCACGTGAGACCTATGGCTACACCTTC. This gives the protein CASSPRETYGYTF.

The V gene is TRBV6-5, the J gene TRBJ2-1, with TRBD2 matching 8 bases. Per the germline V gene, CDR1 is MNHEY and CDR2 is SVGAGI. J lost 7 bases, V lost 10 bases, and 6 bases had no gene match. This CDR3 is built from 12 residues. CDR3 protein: CATGGWGNEQFF. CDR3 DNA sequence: TGTGCCACGGGGGGGTGGGGTAATGAGCAGTTCTTC.

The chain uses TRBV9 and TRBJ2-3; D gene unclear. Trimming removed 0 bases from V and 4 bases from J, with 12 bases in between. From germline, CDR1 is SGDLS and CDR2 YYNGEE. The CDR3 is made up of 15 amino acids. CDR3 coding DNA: TGTGCCAGCAGCGTAGAGTCCAGTCTGTCAGATACGCAGTATTTT. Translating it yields CASSVESSLSDTQYF.

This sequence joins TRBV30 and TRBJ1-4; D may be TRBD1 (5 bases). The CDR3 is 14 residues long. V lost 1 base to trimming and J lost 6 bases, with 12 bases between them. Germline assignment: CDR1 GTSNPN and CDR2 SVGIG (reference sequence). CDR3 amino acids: CAWSGGSNDEKLFF. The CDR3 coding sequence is TGTGCCTGGAGTGGGGGGAGCAATGATGAAAAACTGTTTTTT.

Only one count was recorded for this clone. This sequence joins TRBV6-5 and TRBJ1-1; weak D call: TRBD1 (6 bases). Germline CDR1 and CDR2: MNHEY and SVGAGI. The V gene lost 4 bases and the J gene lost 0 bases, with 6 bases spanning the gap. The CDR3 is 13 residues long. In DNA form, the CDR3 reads TGTGCCAGCAGTTGGACAGTGAACACTGAAGCTTTCTTT. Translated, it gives CASSWTVNTEAFF.

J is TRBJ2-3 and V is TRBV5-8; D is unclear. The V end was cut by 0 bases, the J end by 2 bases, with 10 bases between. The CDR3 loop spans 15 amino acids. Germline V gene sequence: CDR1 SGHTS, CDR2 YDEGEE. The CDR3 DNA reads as TGTGCCAGCAGCTTGGGGGTGCAGGACACAGATACGCAGTATTTT. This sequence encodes CASSLGVQDTDTQYF.

The CDR3 coding sequence is TGTGCCAGCAGTTACGATCCGGGAGCGAGGGCCGGGGAGCTGTTTTTT. Translated, it gives CASSYDPGARAGELFF. J is TRBJ2-2 and V is TRBV6-5; D is perhaps TRBD2 (6 bases). V was trimmed by 2 bases and J by 6 bases, leaving 16 bases between them. Germline V lookup: CDR1 MNHEY, CDR2 SVGAGI. The CDR3 is made up of 16 amino acids.

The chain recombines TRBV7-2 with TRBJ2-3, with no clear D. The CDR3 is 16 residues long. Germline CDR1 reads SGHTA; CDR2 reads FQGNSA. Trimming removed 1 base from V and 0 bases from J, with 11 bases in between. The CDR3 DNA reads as TGTGCCAGCAGCTTAGATTCGGCGGCGAGCACAGATACGCAGTATTTT. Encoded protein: CASSLDSAASTDTQYF.

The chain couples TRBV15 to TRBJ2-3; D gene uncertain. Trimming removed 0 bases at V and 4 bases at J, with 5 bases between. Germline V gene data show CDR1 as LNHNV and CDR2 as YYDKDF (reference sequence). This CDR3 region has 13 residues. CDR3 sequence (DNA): TGTGCCACCAGCAGAGATGAAGCAGATACGCAGTATTTT. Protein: CATSRDEADTQYF.

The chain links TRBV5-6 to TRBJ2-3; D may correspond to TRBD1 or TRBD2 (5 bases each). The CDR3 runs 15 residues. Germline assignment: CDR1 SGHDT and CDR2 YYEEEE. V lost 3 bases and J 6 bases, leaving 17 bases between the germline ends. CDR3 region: CASSWGRKASDTQYF. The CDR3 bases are TGTGCCAGCAGCTGGGGGAGAAAGGCTTCGGATACGCAGTATTTT.

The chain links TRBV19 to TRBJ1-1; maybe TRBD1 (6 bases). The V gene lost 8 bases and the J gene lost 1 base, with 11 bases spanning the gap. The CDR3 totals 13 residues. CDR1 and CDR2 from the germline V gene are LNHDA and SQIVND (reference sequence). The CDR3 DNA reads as TGTGCCAGTCGGGGGGCCCGGAACACTGAAGCTTTCTTT. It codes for CASRGARNTEAFF.

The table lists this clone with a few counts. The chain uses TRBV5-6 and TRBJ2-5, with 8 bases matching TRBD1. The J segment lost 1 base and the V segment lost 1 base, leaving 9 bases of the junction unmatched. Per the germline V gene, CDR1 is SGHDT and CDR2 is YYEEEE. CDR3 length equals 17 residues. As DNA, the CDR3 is TGTGCCAGCAGCTTGTATGGGGGACAGGAGATCCAAGAGACCCAGTACTTC. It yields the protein CASSLYGGQEIQETQYF.

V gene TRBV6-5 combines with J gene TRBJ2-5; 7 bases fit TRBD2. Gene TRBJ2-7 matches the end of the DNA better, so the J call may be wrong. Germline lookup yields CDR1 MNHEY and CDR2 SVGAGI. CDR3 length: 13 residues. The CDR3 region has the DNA TGTGCCAGCAGTTTAGCGGGCACCTACGAGCAGTACTTC. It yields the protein CASSLAGTYEQYF.

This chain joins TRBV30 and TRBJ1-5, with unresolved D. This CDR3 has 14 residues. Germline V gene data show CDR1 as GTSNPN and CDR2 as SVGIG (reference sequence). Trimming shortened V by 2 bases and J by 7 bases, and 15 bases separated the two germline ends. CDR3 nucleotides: TGTGCCTGGAGTAAGGACGGTAAGGAACAGCCCCAGCATTTT. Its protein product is CAWSKDGKEQPQHF.